The T cell receptor beta chain described here comes from a study of Ad26.COV2.S vaccination and SARS-CoV-2 variants. Study-wide findings and caveats: Similar non-spike TCR breadth was observed in recipients of vaccine and of placebo. The TCR-based breadth and depth measures might underestimate overall T cell responses. Substantial post-vaccination breadth of spike-specific CD8+ and CD4+ T cell responses was reported.

Libraries were prepared by immunoSEQ multiplex PCR; TCRdb keeps only in-frame clonotypes and omits some of them. The sample has around 86,000 clones; roughly 84% are singletons. The CDR3 has 13 amino acids. Germline CDR1 reads LNHDA; CDR2 reads SQIVND (reference sequence). V was cut by 9 bases and J by 4 bases, with 15 bases left in between. To note about this clone: As yet, its antigen is unknown.

The chain combines TRBV19 with TRBJ1-1; unclear D gene. The sequences come from peripheral blood, collected after recovery from COVID-19. The sequence derives from a human donor who had recovered from COVID-19. CDR3 nucleotide sequence: TGTGCCAGCACCCGGGGTCAGGTCACTGAAGCTTTCTTT. Translating gives CASTRGQVTEAFF.